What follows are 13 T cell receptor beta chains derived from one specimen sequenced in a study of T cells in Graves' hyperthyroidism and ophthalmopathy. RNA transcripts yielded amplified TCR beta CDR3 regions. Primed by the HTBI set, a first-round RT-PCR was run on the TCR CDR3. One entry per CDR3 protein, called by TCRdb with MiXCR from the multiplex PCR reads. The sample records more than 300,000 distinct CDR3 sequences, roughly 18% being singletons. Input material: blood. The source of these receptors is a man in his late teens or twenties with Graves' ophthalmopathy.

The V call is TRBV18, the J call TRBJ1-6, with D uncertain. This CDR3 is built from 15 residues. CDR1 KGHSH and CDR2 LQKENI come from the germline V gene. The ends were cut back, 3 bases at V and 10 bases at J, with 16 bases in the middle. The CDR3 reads CASSPKPTTDSPLHF. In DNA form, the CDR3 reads TGTGCCAGCTCACCGAAACCGACAACGGACTCACCCCTCCACTTT.

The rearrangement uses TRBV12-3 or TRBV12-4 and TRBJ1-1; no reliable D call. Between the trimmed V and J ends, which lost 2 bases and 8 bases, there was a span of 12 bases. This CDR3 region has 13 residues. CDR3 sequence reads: CASSLYSGWEAFF. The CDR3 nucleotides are TGTGCCAGCAGTTTATATAGCGGCTGGGAAGCTTTCTTT.

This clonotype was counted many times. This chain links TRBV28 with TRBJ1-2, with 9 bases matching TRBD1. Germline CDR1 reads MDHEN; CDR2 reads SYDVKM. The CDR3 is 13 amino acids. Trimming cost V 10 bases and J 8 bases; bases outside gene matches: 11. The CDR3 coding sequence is TGTGCCACCAAAACCGGGACAGGGCGCGGCTACACCTTC. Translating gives CATKTGTGRGYTF.

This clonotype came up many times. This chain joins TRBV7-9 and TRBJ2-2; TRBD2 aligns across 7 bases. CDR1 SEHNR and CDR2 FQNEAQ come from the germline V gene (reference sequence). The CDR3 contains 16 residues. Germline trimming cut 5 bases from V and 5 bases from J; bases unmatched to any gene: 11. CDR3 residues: CASSQPGRRGTGELFF. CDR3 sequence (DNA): TGTGCCAGCAGCCAACCGGGACGGCGGGGGACCGGGGAGCTGTTTTTT.

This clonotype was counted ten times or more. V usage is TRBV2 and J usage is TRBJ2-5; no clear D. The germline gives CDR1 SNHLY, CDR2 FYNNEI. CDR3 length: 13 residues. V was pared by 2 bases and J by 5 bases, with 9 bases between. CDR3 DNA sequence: TGTGCCAGCAGTGAAACGGGTTTGGAGACCCAGTACTTC. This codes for CASSETGLETQYF.

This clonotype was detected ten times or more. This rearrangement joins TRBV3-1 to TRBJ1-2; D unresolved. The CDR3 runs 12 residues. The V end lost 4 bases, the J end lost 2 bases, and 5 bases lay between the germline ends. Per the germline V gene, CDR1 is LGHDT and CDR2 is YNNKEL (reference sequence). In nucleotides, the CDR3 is TGTGCCAGCAGCCCCGGGAACTATGGCTACACCTTC. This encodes CASSPGNYGYTF. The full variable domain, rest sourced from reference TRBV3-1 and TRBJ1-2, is DTAVSQTPKYLVTQMGNDKSIKCEQNLGHDTMYWYKQDSKKFLKIMFSYNNKELIINETVPNRFSPKSPDKAHLNLHINSLELGDSAVYFCASSPGNYGYTFGSGTRLTVV.

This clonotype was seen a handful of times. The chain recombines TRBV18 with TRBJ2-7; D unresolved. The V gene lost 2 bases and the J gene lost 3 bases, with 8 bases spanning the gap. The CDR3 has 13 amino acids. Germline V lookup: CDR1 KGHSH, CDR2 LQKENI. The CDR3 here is CASSPYPDYEQYF. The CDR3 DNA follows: TGTGCCAGCTCACCATATCCAGACTACGAGCAGTACTTC.

Written as DNA, the CDR3 is TGTGCCAGCTCACCTCAATCGGATCAACTCTATGGCTACACCTTC. It encodes CASSPQSDQLYGYTF. The chain joins TRBV18 to TRBJ1-2; D uncertain. The germline V and J ends were trimmed by 3 bases and 4 bases, with 15 bases remaining between them. The germline CDR1 and CDR2 sequences are KGHSH and LQKENI. CDR3 length: 15 residues.

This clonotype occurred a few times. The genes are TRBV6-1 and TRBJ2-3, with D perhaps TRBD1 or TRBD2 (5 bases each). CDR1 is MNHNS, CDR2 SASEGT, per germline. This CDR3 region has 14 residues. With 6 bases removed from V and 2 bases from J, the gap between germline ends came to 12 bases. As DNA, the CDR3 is TGTGCCAGCAGCCACCGGGGCTTCACAGATACGCAGTATTTT. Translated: CASSHRGFTDTQYF.

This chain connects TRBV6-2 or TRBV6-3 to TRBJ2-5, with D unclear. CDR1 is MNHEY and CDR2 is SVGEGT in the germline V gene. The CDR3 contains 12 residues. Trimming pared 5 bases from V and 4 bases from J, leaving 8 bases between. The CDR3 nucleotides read TGTGCCAGCAGTGACCCCGGAGAGACCCAGTACTTC. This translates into CASSDPGETQYF.

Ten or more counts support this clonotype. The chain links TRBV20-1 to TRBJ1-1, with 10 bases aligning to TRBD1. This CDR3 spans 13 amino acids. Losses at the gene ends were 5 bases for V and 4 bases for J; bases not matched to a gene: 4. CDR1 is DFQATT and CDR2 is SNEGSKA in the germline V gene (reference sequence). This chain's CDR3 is CSAPRTGGTEAFF. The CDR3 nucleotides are TGCAGTGCTCCTCGGACAGGGGGCACTGAAGCTTTCTTT.

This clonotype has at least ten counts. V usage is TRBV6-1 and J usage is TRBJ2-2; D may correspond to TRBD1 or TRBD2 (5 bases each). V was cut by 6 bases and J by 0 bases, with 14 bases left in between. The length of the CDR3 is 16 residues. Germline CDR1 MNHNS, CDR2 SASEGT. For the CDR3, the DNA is TGTGCCAGCAGGCGAGGGGTGAACGCGAACACCGGGGAGCTGTTTTTT. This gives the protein CASRRGVNANTGELFF.

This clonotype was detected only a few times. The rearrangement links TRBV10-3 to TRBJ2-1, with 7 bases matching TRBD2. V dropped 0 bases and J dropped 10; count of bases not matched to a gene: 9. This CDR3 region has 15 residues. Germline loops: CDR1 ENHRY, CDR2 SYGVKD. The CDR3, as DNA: TGTGCCATCAGTGAGTCTACAGGACTAGAAGACGAGCAGTTCTTC. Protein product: CAISESTGLEDEQFF.